These T cell receptor beta chains were read from a single sample in a study of blood T cell repertoires in COVID-19. Only in-frame clones appear in the TCRdb table, and some are missing; sequencing was by immunoSEQ multiplex PCR. Among tens of thousands of clones listed, about 90% were seen once. Sequences were obtained from peripheral blood. The receptors were gathered from a human donor in a cohort sampled during active COVID-19. Each CDR3 is given with its conserved first and last residue. The D gene is left open where the match is weak. Size values are once, few and many counts, or a class for expanded clones, and some rows have none.

V,J,size,D,CDR3,DNA
TRBV5-6,TRBJ2-1,NA,TRBD1,CASSEGQGWNEQFF,TGTGCCAGCAGCGAGGGACAGGGCTGGAATGAGCAGTTCTTC
TRBV7-6,TRBJ1-6,NA,NA,CASSLTVLQGSDNSPLHF,TGTGCCAGCAGCTTAACTGTACTCCAGGGTTCCGATAATTCACCCCTCCACTTT
TRBV7-9,TRBJ2-1,NA,TRBD1,CASSATGDGPQFF,TGTGCCAGCAGCGCCACAGGGGACGGCCCACAGTTCTTC
TRBV7-8,TRBJ1-4,NA,NA,CASREGQSEKLFF,TGTGCCAGCAGGGAAGGACAGTCTGAAAAACTGTTTTTT
TRBV19,TRBJ1-5,NA,NA,CASTKTLGRATGNQPQHF,TGTGCCAGTACTAAAACATTGGGCCGCGCTACAGGTAATCAGCCCCAGCATTTT
TRBV29-1,TRBJ2-2,NA,TRBD2,CSAGRRGMDGELFF,TGCAGCGCCGGGAGGCGGGGGATGGACGGGGAGCTGTTTTTT
TRBV7-3,TRBJ2-3,NA,TRBD2,CASSGGADTQYF,TGTGCCAGCAGCGGGGGGGCAGATACGCAGTATTTT
TRBV10-3,TRBJ1-1,NA,NA,CAISESRDLTEAFF,TGTGCCATCAGTGAGTCGCGGGATCTGACTGAAGCTTTCTTT
TRBV5-8,TRBJ2-3,NA,NA,CASSLWAEADTQYF,TGTGCCAGCAGCTTGTGGGCAGAAGCAGATACGCAGTATTTT
TRBV5-4,TRBJ2-2,NA,NA,CASSSQGPGELFF,TGTGCCAGCAGCTCACAGGGACCCGGGGAGCTGTTTTTT
TRBV11-2,TRBJ1-4,NA,NA,CASSVGAGALFF,TGTGCCAGCAGTGTAGGGGCAGGGGCACTGTTTTTT
TRBV13,TRBJ1-3,NA,NA,CASSLGDSGNTIYF,TGTGCCAGCAGCTTAGGGGACAGTGGAAACACCATATATTTT
TRBV5-1,TRBJ1-1,NA,NA,CARERGRDTEAFF,TGCGCCAGGGAACGGGGTCGGGACACTGAAGCTTTCTTT
TRBV2,TRBJ2-5,once,TRBD2,CASRGLAGGQETQYF,TGTGCCAGCAGAGGACTAGCGGGGGGTCAAGAGACCCAGTACTTC
TRBV27,TRBJ2-6,NA,NA,CASWAGGANVLTF,TGTGCCAGCTGGGCTGGTGGGGCCAACGTCCTGACTTTC
TRBV7-2,TRBJ1-2,NA,TRBD1,CASSSRGDGYTF,TGTGCCAGCAGCTCCAGGGGGGATGGCTACACCTTC
TRBV3-1/TRBV3-2,TRBJ1-2,NA,NA,CASSPLGGDYGYTF,TGTGCCAGCAGCCCCCTAGGAGGGGACTATGGCTACACCTTC
TRBV6-5,TRBJ2-5,NA,TRBD1,CASSSSGQGGKTQYF,TGTGCCAGCAGTTCCTCGGGACAGGGGGGAAAGACCCAGTACTTC
TRBV12-3/TRBV12-4,TRBJ1-3,NA,NA,CASSHRDATIYF,TGTGCCAGCAGTCACAGGGATGCCACCATATATTTT
TRBV5-8,TRBJ2-7,NA,NA,CASSYPGPYEQYF,TGTGCCAGCAGCTATCCTGGGCCCTACGAGCAGTACTTC
TRBV15,TRBJ1-4,NA,TRBD1,CATSRLNRGPSEKLFF,TGTGCCACCAGCAGACTCAACAGGGGGCCGAGTGAAAAACTGTTTTTT
TRBV4-3,TRBJ1-1,NA,TRBD1,CASSQDLVDRGKTEAFF,TGCGCCAGCAGCCAAGATTTGGTAGACAGGGGGAAAACTGAAGCTTTCTTT
TRBV7-2,TRBJ1-3,NA,NA,CASSLTTGPSSGNTIYF,TGTGCCAGCAGCTTAACCACAGGGCCGAGCTCTGGAAACACCATATATTTT
TRBV10-3,TRBJ1-4,NA,TRBD1,CATRAETGGYEKLFF,TGTGCCACCAGGGCGGAGACAGGGGGTTATGAAAAACTGTTTTTT
TRBV6-6,TRBJ1-2,NA,NA,CASSYTEGSYGYTF,TGTGCCAGCAGTTATACAGAGGGCTCCTATGGCTACACCTTC
TRBV5-6,TRBJ1-2,NA,NA,CASSLVGAAGGYTF,TGTGCCAGCAGCTTGGTAGGGGCGGCAGGTGGCTACACCTTC
TRBV3-1/TRBV3-2,TRBJ1-2,NA,NA,CASWDSGGANYGYTF,TGTGCCAGTTGGGACTCCGGAGGAGCTAACTATGGCTACACCTTC
TRBV25-1,TRBJ1-1,NA,NA,CASSVDRPAAEAFF,TGTGCCAGCAGTGTTGACAGGCCCGCAGCTGAAGCTTTCTTT
TRBV7-2,TRBJ1-4,NA,NA,CASTRPGLLGEKLFF,TGTGCCAGCACGCGCCCTGGGCTTTTAGGTGAAAAACTGTTTTTT
TRBV14,TRBJ1-2,NA,NA,CASSQVLAGHGYTF,TGTGCCAGCAGCCAAGTCTTGGCAGGGCATGGCTACACCTTC
TRBV11-2,TRBJ2-2,NA,TRBD2,CASSLLAGRAGELFF,TGTGCCAGCAGCTTATTAGCGGGGCGGGCCGGGGAGCTGTTTTTT
TRBV6-5,TRBJ1-1,once,NA,CASMSSGTLFFEAFF,TGTGCCAGCATGAGCTCCGGGACACTTTTTTTTGAAGCTTTCTTT
TRBV30,TRBJ2-7,NA,TRBD2,CALVAGGIVSYEQYF,TGTGCCTTAGTAGCGGGGGGGATAGTCTCCTACGAGCAGTACTTC
TRBV4-1,TRBJ2-1,NA,TRBD2,CASSQVIAGSYNEQFF,TGCGCCAGCAGCCAAGTAATAGCGGGCTCCTACAATGAGCAGTTCTTC
TRBV10-2,TRBJ1-4,NA,TRBD1,CASSRADRVSNEKLFF,TGCGCCAGCAGTAGAGCGGACAGGGTCTCTAATGAAAAACTGTTTTTT
TRBV6-5,TRBJ1-2,NA,TRBD1,CASGDRGRANYGYTF,TGTGCCAGCGGGGACAGGGGGCGAGCTAACTATGGCTACACCTTC
TRBV6-6,TRBJ1-5,NA,NA,CASSPVGAGQPQHF,TGTGCCAGCAGTCCGGTGGGGGCCGGTCAGCCCCAGCATTTT